Included here is one TCR beta chain sequence, with context. The CDR3 has 13 amino acids. CDR1 SGHRS and CDR2 YFSETQ come from the germline V gene. V trimming: 4 bases; J trimming: 5 bases; junction bases outside the gene matches: 6. Libraries were prepared by immunoSEQ multiplex PCR; TCRdb keeps only in-frame clonotypes and omits some of them. The repertoire has 150,000 to 200,000 clones, around 81% of them found once; the top ten carry approximately 2.4%. This sample is part of a study of blood T cell repertoires in COVID-19. This sequence was found in a human donor with acute or convalescent COVID-19. The donor label of this sample is uncertain. The sample comprised peripheral blood. The V call is TRBV5-1, the J call TRBJ2-7, with TRBD1 identical over 7 bases. CDR3 DNA sequence: TGCGCCAGCAGCCTGGACAGGCGCAACGAGCAGTACTTC. Protein: CASSLDRRNEQYF.